A single TCR beta chain is shown here with its context. Germline CDR1 reads MNHEY; CDR2 reads SVGAGI. The CDR3 contains 13 residues. The V gene lost 2 bases and the J gene lost 4 bases, with 9 bases spanning the gap. Sequenced by immunoSEQ multiplex PCR; TCRdb stores in-frame clones only, minus some. In the table there are around 180,000 clones, 75% to 85% of which are singletons. The data derive from a study of blood T cell repertoires in COVID-19. V gene TRBV6-5 combines with J gene TRBJ2-7, with D perhaps matching TRBD2 (6 bases). This TCR was recovered from a human donor in a cohort sampled during active COVID-19. The sequencing sample was made of peripheral blood. As DNA, the CDR3 is TGTGCCAGCAGTTACCAGGAGGGGTACGAGCAGTACTTC. The encoded protein is CASSYQEGYEQYF.